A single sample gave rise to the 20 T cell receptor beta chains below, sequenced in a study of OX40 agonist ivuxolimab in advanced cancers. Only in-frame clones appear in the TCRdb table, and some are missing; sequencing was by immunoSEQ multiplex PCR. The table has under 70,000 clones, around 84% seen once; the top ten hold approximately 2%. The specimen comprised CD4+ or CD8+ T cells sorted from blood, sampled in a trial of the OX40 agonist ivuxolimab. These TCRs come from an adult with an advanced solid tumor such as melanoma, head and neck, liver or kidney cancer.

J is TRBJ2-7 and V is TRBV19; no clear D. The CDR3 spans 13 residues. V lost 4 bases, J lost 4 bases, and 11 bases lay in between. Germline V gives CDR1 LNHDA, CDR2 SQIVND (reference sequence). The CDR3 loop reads CASSTVTGYEQYF. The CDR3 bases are TGTGCCAGTAGTACCGTGACTGGATACGAGCAGTACTTC.

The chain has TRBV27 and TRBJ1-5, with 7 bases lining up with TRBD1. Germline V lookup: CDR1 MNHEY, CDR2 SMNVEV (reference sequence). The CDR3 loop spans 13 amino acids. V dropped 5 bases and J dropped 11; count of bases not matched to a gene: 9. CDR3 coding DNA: TGTGCCAGCAGTGGGGACAGCCGCGGGGCCCAGCATTTT. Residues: CASSGDSRGAQHF.

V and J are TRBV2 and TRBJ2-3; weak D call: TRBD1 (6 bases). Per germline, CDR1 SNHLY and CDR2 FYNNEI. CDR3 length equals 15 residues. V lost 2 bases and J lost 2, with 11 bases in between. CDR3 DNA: TGTGCCAGCAGTGAACAGGGGCACTCCACAGATACGCAGTATTTT. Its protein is CASSEQGHSTDTQYF.

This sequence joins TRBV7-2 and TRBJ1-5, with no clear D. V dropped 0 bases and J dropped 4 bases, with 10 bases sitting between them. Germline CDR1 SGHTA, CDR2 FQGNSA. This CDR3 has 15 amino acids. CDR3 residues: CASSLAFGLNQPQHF. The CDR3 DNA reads TGTGCCAGCAGCTTAGCGTTTGGATTAAATCAGCCCCAGCATTTT.

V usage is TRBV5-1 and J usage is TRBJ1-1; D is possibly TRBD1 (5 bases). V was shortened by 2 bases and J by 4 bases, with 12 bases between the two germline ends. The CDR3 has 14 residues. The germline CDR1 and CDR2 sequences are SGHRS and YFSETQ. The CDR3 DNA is TGCGCCAGCAGCTTACAGGTTTCGGGCACTGAAGCTTTCTTT. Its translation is CASSLQVSGTEAFF.

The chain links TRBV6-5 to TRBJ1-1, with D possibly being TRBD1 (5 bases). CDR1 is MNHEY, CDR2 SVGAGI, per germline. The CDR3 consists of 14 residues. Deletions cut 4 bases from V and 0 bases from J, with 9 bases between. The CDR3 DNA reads TGTGCCAGCAGTTCTGGACACTTGAACACTGAAGCTTTCTTT. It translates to CASSSGHLNTEAFF.

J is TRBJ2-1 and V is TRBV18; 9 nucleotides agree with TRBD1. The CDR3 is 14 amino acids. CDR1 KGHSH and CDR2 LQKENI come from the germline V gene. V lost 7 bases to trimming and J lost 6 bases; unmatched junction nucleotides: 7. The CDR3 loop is CASFRTGDGNEQFF. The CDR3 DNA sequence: TGTGCCAGCTTCAGGACAGGGGACGGCAATGAGCAGTTCTTC.

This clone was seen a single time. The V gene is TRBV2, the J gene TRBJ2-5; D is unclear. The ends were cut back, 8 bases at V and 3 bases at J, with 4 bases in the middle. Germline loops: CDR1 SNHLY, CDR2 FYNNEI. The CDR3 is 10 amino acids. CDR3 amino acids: CASDEETQYF. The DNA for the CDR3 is TGTGCCAGCGACGAAGAGACCCAGTACTTC.

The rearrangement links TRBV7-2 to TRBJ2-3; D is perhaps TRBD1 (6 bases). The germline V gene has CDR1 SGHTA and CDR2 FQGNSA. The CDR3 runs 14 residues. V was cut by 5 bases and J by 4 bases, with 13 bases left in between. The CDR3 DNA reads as TGTGCCAGCAGCCTGACCAGGGGCGCAGATACGCAGTATTTT. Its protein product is CASSLTRGADTQYF.

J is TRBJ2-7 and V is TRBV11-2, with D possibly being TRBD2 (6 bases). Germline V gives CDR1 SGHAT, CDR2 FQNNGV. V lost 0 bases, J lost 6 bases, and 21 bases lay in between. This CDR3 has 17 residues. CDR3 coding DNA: TGTGCCAGCAGCTTAGATCGAGCGGTGGGGGGAGAGGTCGAGCAGTACTTC. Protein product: CASSLDRAVGGEVEQYF.

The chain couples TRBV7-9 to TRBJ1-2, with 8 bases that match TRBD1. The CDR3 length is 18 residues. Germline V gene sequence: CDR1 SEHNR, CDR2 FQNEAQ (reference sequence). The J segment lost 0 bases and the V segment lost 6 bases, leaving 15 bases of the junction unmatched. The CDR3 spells CASSIYRDRPSANYGYTF. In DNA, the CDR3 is TGTGCCAGCAGTATTTACCGGGACAGGCCCTCCGCTAACTATGGCTACACCTTC.

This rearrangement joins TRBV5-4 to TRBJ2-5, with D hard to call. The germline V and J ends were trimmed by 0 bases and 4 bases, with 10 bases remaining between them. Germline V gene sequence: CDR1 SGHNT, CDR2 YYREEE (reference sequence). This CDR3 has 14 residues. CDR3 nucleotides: TGTGCCAGCAGCTTGGATCCAGTTTCAGAGACCCAGTACTTC. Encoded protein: CASSLDPVSETQYF.

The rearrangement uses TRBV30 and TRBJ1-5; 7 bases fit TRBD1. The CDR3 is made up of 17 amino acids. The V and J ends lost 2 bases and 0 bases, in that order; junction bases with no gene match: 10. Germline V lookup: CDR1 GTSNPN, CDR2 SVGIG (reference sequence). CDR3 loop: CAWSPRTGGFSNQPQHF. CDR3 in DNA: TGTGCCTGGAGTCCCCGGACAGGTGGATTTAGCAATCAGCCCCAGCATTTT. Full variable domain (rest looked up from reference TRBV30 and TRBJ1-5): SQTIHQWPATLVQPVGSPLSLECTVEGTSNPNLYWYRQAAGRGLQLLFYSVGIGQISSEVPQNLSASRPQDRQFILSSKKLLLSDSGFYLCAWSPRTGGFSNQPQHFGDGTRLSIL.

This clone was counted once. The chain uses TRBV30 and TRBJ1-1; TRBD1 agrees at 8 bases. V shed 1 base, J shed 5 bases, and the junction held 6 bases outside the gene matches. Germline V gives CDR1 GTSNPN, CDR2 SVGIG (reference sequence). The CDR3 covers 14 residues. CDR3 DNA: TGTGCCTGGAGTGGCCGGACAGGGAGGACTGAAGCTTTCTTT. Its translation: CAWSGRTGRTEAFF.

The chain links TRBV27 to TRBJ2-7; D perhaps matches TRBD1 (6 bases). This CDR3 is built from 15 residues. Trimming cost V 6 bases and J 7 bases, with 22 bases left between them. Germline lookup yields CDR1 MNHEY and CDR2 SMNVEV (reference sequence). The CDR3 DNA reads TGTGCCAGCAGCACTTCGGGCAGGGGCGATGGGGAGCAGTACTTC. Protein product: CASSTSGRGDGEQYF.

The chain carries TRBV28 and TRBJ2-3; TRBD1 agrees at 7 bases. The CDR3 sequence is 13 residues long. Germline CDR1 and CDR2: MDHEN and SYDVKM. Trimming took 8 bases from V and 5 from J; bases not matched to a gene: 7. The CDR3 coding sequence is TGTGCCAGCGTGGGCAGGGGGAAAGATACGCAGTATTTT. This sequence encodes CASVGRGKDTQYF.

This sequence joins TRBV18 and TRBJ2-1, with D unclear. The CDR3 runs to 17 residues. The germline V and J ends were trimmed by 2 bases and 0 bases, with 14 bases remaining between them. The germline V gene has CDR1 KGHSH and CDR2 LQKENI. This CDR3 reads CASSPYRQQSSYNEQFF. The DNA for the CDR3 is TGTGCCAGCTCACCATACCGCCAGCAGAGCTCCTACAATGAGCAGTTCTTC.

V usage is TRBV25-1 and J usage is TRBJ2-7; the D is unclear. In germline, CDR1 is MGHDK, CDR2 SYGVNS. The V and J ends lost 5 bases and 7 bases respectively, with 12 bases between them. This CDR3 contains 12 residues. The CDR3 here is CASSPSALEQYF. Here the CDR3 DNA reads TGTGCCAGCAGTCCATCGGCTTTGGAGCAGTACTTC.

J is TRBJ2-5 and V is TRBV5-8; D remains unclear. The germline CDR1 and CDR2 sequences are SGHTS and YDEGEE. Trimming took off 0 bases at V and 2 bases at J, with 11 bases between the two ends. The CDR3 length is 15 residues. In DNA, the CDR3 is TGTGCCAGCAGCTTGGCCCGGCAGCCTCAAGAGACCCAGTACTTC. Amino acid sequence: CASSLARQPQETQYF.

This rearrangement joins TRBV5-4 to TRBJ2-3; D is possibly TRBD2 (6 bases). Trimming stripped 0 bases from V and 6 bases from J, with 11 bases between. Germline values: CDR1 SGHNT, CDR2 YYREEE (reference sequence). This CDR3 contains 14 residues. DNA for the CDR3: TGTGCCAGCAGCTTGGGTCTAGCGTCCGATACGCAGTATTTT. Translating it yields CASSLGLASDTQYF.